This TCR beta chain derives from a study of vaccination effects on CD4 cells after COVID-19. J was trimmed by 2 bases and V by 0 bases; bases with no gene match: 4. CDR3 size: 16 residues. The germline V gene encodes CDR1 MNHNS and CDR2 SASEGT. In the ViraFEST assay, antigen-specific CD4+ clonotypes were identified by expansion after peptide-pool stimulation. On roughly day 10 of culture, CD4+ T cells were separated out. Nucleocapsid antibody tests were negative, and the vaccine recipients had no prior SARS-CoV-2 infection. Culturing of a few million PBMC per well took place with about 9.4 IU/ml IL-2 and about 9.3 ug/ml peptides. Half the medium was replaced with IL-2 medium on days 3 and 7. In its sample, this clone was seen once. Its antigen is still unknown. TCRdb's copy holds only in-frame clones and misses some; the assay was immunoSEQ multiplex PCR. Found here are 30,000 to 45,000 clones, more than 60% of them singletons; the top ten hold about 22%.

Findings and limits, study-wide: There was only 1 of 255 vaccine-induced clones in healthy vaccinees that cross-reacted with common cold coronaviruses. After vaccination, at late timepoints, clones induced by infection and by vaccine contracted markedly.

This TCR came from a human donor who received a COVID-19 vaccine. The chain joins TRBV6-1 to TRBJ2-1, with TRBD1 matching over 7 bases. The starting material was CD4+ T cells from PBMCs cultured with SARS-CoV-2 spike peptides, obtained before COVID-19 vaccination. Here the CDR3 reads CASSEAGTGAYNEQFF. CDR3 DNA: TGTGCCAGCAGTGAAGCGGGAACAGGGGCCTACAATGAGCAGTTCTTC.